Presented here are 14 T cell receptor beta chains from one specimen sequenced in a study of Graves' ophthalmopathy and Graves' hyperthyroidism. TCR beta CDR3 regions were amplified from RNA transcripts. First-round RT-PCR relied on HTBI primers, and a second-round multiplex PCR came next. Using its own MiXCR run on the multiplex PCR reads, TCRdb lists one record per CDR3 protein. The table lists 300,000 or so distinct CDR3 sequences, about 17% of them singletons. The material sequenced was peripheral blood. The source is an adult man with Graves' ophthalmopathy.

This clonotype was found a few times. CDR3 amino acids: CASSPVTGGGDTEAFF. The CDR3 DNA reads TGTGCCAGCAGTCCGGTAACAGGGGGAGGGGACACTGAAGCTTTCTTT. The J gene is TRBJ1-1, the V gene TRBV28; 8 bases line up with TRBD1. The CDR3 has 16 amino acids. V lost 5 bases and J lost 3; bases outside the gene matches: 11. Germline assignment: CDR1 MDHEN and CDR2 SYDVKM.

This clonotype was seen ten or more times. V is TRBV5-1 and J is TRBJ1-5; 8 bases fit TRBD1. The CDR3 is 14 amino acids. J lost 8 bases, V lost 0 bases, and 4 bases had no gene match. The germline V gene encodes CDR1 SGHRS and CDR2 YFSETQ. As DNA, the CDR3 is TGCGCCAGCAGCTTGGGAGACAGGGGTGAGCCCCAGCATTTT. Protein sequence: CASSLGDRGEPQHF.

This clonotype was found many times. The chain uses TRBV20-1 and TRBJ2-1, with a weak D call TRBD2 (6 bases). V dropped 5 bases and J dropped 9 bases, with 23 bases sitting between them. CDR3 length: 15 amino acids. Per the germline V gene, CDR1 is DFQATT and CDR2 is SNEGSKA (reference sequence). The CDR3 region has the DNA TGCAGTGCTGGCAAGGCCACAGGCCCCGGGGGTGAGCAGTTCTTC. This translates into CSAGKATGPGGEQFF.

A remark on this clonotype: One end of the junction fails to match germline, which may point to a read error. V is TRBV12-3 or TRBV12-4 and J is TRBJ2-7; D is perhaps TRBD1 or TRBD2 (6 bases each). The length of the CDR3 is 14 residues. The CDR3 spells CASSYPGAQGEQSF. In DNA form, the CDR3 reads TGTGCCAGCAGTTACCCGGGGGCTCAAGGCGAGCAGTCCTTC.

This clonotype was detected ten times or more. The chain combines TRBV6-5 with TRBJ1-1; no definite D call. This CDR3 has 16 residues. Germline loops: CDR1 MNHEY, CDR2 SVGAGI. Trimming took off 0 bases at V and 5 bases at J, with 16 bases between the two ends. CDR3 DNA sequence: TGTGCCAGCAGTTACTCCCCCGGGAAGGGTGGTACTGAAGCTTTCTTT. It encodes CASSYSPGKGGTEAFF.

Ten or more counts support this clonotype. The rearrangement joins TRBV7-2 to TRBJ2-5, with 8 bases aligning to TRBD2. The CDR3 is 16 residues long. The germline V gene encodes CDR1 SGHTA and CDR2 FQGNSA. The trim removed 5 bases at V and 4 bases at J, leaving 12 bases unmatched. CDR3 region: CASSHGGARFGETQYF. In DNA form, the CDR3 reads TGTGCCAGCAGCCACGGGGGGGCCCGATTTGGAGAGACCCAGTACTTC.

This clonotype was detected ten times or more. The chain carries TRBV6-2 or TRBV6-3 and TRBJ2-7; 9 bases agree with TRBD1. The CDR3 extends over 14 amino acids. V lost 6 bases to trimming and J lost 7 bases; unmatched junction nucleotides: 10. CDR1 MNHEY and CDR2 SVGEGT come from the germline V gene. CDR3 protein: CASRPGTGTGEQYF. DNA of the CDR3: TGTGCCAGCAGACCCGGGACAGGGACGGGAGAGCAGTACTTC.

V and J are TRBV7-8 and TRBJ2-5; TRBD1 might be the D (6 bases). V lost 5 bases and J 7 bases, leaving 14 bases between the germline ends. Germline V gives CDR1 SGHVS, CDR2 FQNEAQ. The CDR3 totals 13 residues. The CDR3 region has the DNA TGTGCCAGCAGCACCTCAGGGGAAGGGACCCAGTACTTC. As protein: CASSTSGEGTQYF.

This clonotype occurred many times. V and J are TRBV27 and TRBJ1-5; TRBD1 agrees at 10 bases. The CDR3 runs 14 residues. The germline V gene encodes CDR1 MNHEY and CDR2 SMNVEV (reference sequence). Germline trimming cut 2 bases from V and 10 bases from J; bases unmatched to any gene: 5. CDR3 region: CASSLGTGVLPQHF. DNA of the CDR3: TGTGCCAGCAGTTTAGGGACAGGGGTCCTCCCCCAGCATTTT.

This clonotype was detected ten times or more. The junction differs from germline at one of its ends, possibly a read error. The rearrangement uses TRBV28 and TRBJ1-5; 11 nucleotides align to TRBD1. The germline gives CDR1 MDHEN, CDR2 SYDVKM. This CDR3 has 17 amino acids. DNA for the CDR3: TGCGCCAGCAGTTCACCGGGACAGGGGGAGCACAATCAGCCCCAGCATTTT. Residues: CASSSPGQGEHNQPQHF.

This clonotype came up many times. This rearrangement joins TRBV30 to TRBJ1-1; possible D gene TRBD1, 6 bases. Trimming removed 3 bases from V and 1 base from J, with 15 bases in between. The V gene's germline CDR1 is GTSNPN and CDR2 SVGIG (reference sequence). This CDR3 has 15 amino acids. The CDR3 spells CAWRAMGQENTEAFF. The CDR3, as DNA: TGTGCCTGGAGAGCCATGGGACAAGAGAACACTGAAGCTTTCTTT.

A note on this clonotype: This may come from a read error, since a much larger clone is one base off. The chain employs TRBV7-9 and TRBJ2-2, with D perhaps TRBD1 or TRBD2 (5 bases each). With 4 bases removed from V and 2 bases from J, the gap between germline ends came to 11 bases. Germline-derived CDR1 and CDR2 are SEHNR and FQNEAQ (reference sequence). This CDR3 has 15 residues. CDR3 coding DNA: TGTGCCAGCAGCTCCCGGGACGTAAACACCGGGGAGCTGTTTTTT. Protein sequence: CASSSRDVNTGELFF.

The sample holds many counts of this clonotype. This rearrangement joins TRBV28 to TRBJ1-1; no definite D call. The CDR3 extends over 13 amino acids. Trimming shortened V by 2 bases and J by 0 bases, and 4 bases separated the two germline ends. Per the germline V gene, CDR1 is MDHEN and CDR2 is SYDVKM. In nucleotides, the CDR3 is TGTGCCAGCAGTTTACCCCTGAACACTGAAGCTTTCTTT. Translating it yields CASSLPLNTEAFF.

This clonotype has a count of ten or more. CDR3: CASGLALDSTSTDTQYF. Here the CDR3 DNA reads TGTGCTAGTGGTTTGGCTCTGGACAGCACTAGCACAGATACGCAGTATTTT. V usage is TRBV12-5 and J usage is TRBJ2-3; tentative D call: TRBD1 (6 bases). This CDR3 is 17 amino acids long. Trimming shortened V by 1 base and J by 0 bases, and 14 bases separated the two germline ends. Germline V gives CDR1 LGHNT, CDR2 FRNRAP.